A single sample gave rise to the 17 T cell receptor beta chains below, sequenced in a study of immune evolution from preneoplasia to lung adenocarcinoma. This table comes from immunoSEQ multiplex PCR, and its TCRdb copy is limited to in-frame clones, with some not included. The sample has more than 9,000 clones; 82% are singletons. Sequencing used FFPE minimally invasive lung adenocarcinoma tissue. These receptor sequences come from a person aged 70 to 85 with lung adenocarcinoma.

The chain links TRBV7-9 to TRBJ1-2, with no clear D. The V gene lost 1 base and the J gene lost 6 bases, with 9 bases spanning the gap. Germline CDR1 is SEHNR and CDR2 is FQNEAQ (reference sequence). The CDR3 loop spans 13 amino acids. The CDR3 loop reads CASSLDVGDGYTF. As DNA, the CDR3 is TGTGCCAGCAGCTTAGACGTCGGTGATGGCTACACCTTC.

V is TRBV6-6 and J is TRBJ2-1; D gene unclear. Trimming pared 2 bases from V and 7 bases from J, leaving 3 bases between. CDR3 length equals 11 residues. CDR1 is MNHNY and CDR2 is SVGAGI in the germline V gene (reference sequence). The CDR3 nucleotides read TGTGCCAGCAGTTACCTTAATGAGCAGTTCTTC. Amino acids: CASSYLNEQFF.

In this sample, this clone turned up once. This rearrangement joins TRBV2 to TRBJ2-6, with D perhaps TRBD1 or TRBD2 (5 bases each). CDR3 size: 16 residues. V shed 3 bases and J shed 8 bases, with 17 bases lying between them. CDR1 and CDR2 (germline): SNHLY, FYNNEI. The CDR3 nucleotides are TGTGCCAGCAGTGATGGACTTCGGGACGCGTCCAACGTCCTGACTTTC. Translating gives CASSDGLRDASNVLTF.

The chain employs TRBV20-1 and TRBJ2-7; D gene unclear. Germline V gene data show CDR1 as DFQATT and CDR2 as SNEGSKA (reference sequence). There are 10 residues in the CDR3. Trimming stripped 4 bases from V and 11 bases from J, with 12 bases between. The CDR3 loop is CSATNLRKYF. CDR3 DNA: TGCAGTGCTACTAATTTAAGGAAGTACTTC.

CDR3 in amino acids: CASNLGVTDTQYF. DNA for the CDR3: TGTGCCAGCAACTTAGGTGTGACAGATACGCAGTATTTT. V and J are TRBV28 and TRBJ2-3; D ambiguous. The germline CDR1 and CDR2 sequences are MDHEN and SYDVKM. With 7 bases removed from V and 3 bases from J, the gap between germline ends came to 11 bases. CDR3 size: 13 residues. Looking up the rest from reference TRBV28 and TRBJ2-3 gives the full variable domain: DVKVTQSSRYLVKRTGEKVFLECVQDMDHENMFWYRQDPGLGLRLIYFSYDVKMKEKGDIPEGYSVSREKKERFSLILESASTNQTSMYLCASNLGVTDTQYFGPGTRLTVL.

This clone was observed once. The V call is TRBV7-8, the J call TRBJ2-7, with TRBD2 identical over 10 bases. The ends lost 3 bases at V and 0 bases at J; junction bases unmatched: 2. The CDR3 covers 15 residues. The germline gives CDR1 SGHVS, CDR2 FQNEAQ. The CDR3 spells CASSFRLAGSYEQYF. CDR3 coding DNA: TGTGCCAGCAGCTTCAGACTAGCGGGCTCCTACGAGCAGTACTTC.

This clone was counted once. This chain joins TRBV25-1 and TRBJ1-6; 7 bases line up with TRBD1. The CDR3 runs 14 residues. The germline V gene has CDR1 MGHDK and CDR2 SYGVNS. With V trimmed by 5 bases and J by 5 bases, 3 bases remained unmatched. For the CDR3, the DNA is TGTGCCAGCAGTTGGGACAGAGATAATTCACCCCTCCACTTT. Encoded protein: CASSWDRDNSPLHF. The complete variable domain, with remaining parts taken from reference TRBV25-1 and TRBJ1-6, reads EADIYQTPRYLVIGTGKKITLECSQTMGHDKMYWYQQDPGMELHLIHYSYGVNSTEKGDLSSESTVSRIRTEHFPLTLESARPSHTSQYLCASSWDRDNSPLHFGNGTRLTVT.

The genes are TRBV7-9 and TRBJ2-7, with a weak D call TRBD1 (6 bases). The CDR3 is 15 residues long. Looked up from germline, CDR1 is SEHNR and CDR2 is FQNEAQ (reference sequence). The V end lost 1 base, the J end lost 2 bases, and 12 bases lay between the germline ends. CDR3 sequence: CASSLESWTAYEQYF. For the CDR3, the DNA is TGTGCCAGCAGCTTAGAATCTTGGACAGCCTACGAGCAGTACTTC.

The J gene is TRBJ2-7, the V gene TRBV5-5; D call uncertain. CDR3 length: 11 residues. V dropped 1 base and J dropped 5 bases, with 4 bases sitting between them. CDR1 is SGHKS, CDR2 YYEKEE, per germline (reference sequence). The CDR3 region is CASSLWDEQYF. CDR3 bases: TGTGCCAGCAGCTTGTGGGACGAGCAGTACTTC. The whole variable domain, remainder taken from reference TRBV5-5 and TRBJ2-7, is DAGVTQSPTHLIKTRGQQVTLRCSPISGHKSVSWYQQVLGQGPQFIFQYYEKEERGRGNFPDRFSARQFPNYSSELNVNALLLGDSALYLCASSLWDEQYFGPGTRLTVT.

The chain uses TRBV19 and TRBJ2-5, with TRBD2 matching 15 bases. The trim removed 3 bases at V and 1 base at J, leaving 0 bases unmatched. Germline V gene lookup returns CDR1 LNHDA and CDR2 SQIVND (reference sequence). The CDR3 loop spans 16 amino acids. The CDR3 DNA sequence: TGTGCCAGTAGTATGGGACTAGCGGGAGGCCAAGAGACCCAGTACTTC. Translating gives CASSMGLAGGQETQYF.

V and J are TRBV4-1 and TRBJ2-7; a weak D match, TRBD2 (5 bases). From germline, CDR1 is MGHRA and CDR2 YSYEKL. Trimming removed 0 bases from V and 8 bases from J, with 11 bases in between. This CDR3 contains 13 residues. The CDR3 nucleotides are TGCGCCAGCAGCCAAGATCGACTACCTAAGCAGTACTTC. Protein sequence: CASSQDRLPKQYF.

The chain carries TRBV11-2 and TRBJ2-1; D gene unclear. The CDR3 has 16 residues. Between the trimmed V and J ends, which lost 0 bases and 0 bases, there was a span of 9 bases. Germline V CDR1 and CDR2: SGHAT, FQNNGV. The CDR3 sequence: CASSLERGSSYNEQFF. CDR3 DNA sequence: TGTGCCAGCAGCTTAGAGCGTGGAAGCTCCTACAATGAGCAGTTCTTC.

In this sample, this clone turned up once. The rearrangement joins TRBV14 to TRBJ2-5; D not certain. The CDR3 is made up of 13 amino acids. V was shortened by 0 bases and J by 5 bases, with 7 bases between the two germline ends. Germline values: CDR1 SGHDN, CDR2 FVKESK. The CDR3 reads CASSQELRETQYF. The CDR3 nucleotides are TGTGCCAGCAGCCAAGAGTTGCGTGAGACCCAGTACTTC.

The V gene is TRBV19, the J gene TRBJ1-5, with D tentatively TRBD1 (5 bases). V lost 0 bases and J 0 bases, leaving 12 bases between the germline ends. Germline V gene data show CDR1 as LNHDA and CDR2 as SQIVND (reference sequence). The CDR3 contains 17 residues. The CDR3 DNA reads as TGTGCCAGTAGTATAGATAGGGGATCCTATAGCAATCAGCCCCAGCATTTT. Protein product: CASSIDRGSYSNQPQHF.

V usage is TRBV18 and J usage is TRBJ2-4, with 9 bases identical to TRBD1. The CDR3 spans 17 residues. Germline trimming cut 3 bases from V and 4 bases from J; bases unmatched to any gene: 10. From germline, CDR1 is KGHSH and CDR2 LQKENI. The CDR3 nucleotides read TGTGCCAGCTCACCGACCGGGACAGGGCCCGTAAAAAACATTCAGTACTTC. Protein product: CASSPTGTGPVKNIQYF.

This clone showed up just once. This chain uses TRBV7-9 with TRBJ1-1; D might be TRBD1 (5 bases). CDR1 and CDR2 from the germline V gene are SEHNR and FQNEAQ (reference sequence). There are 14 residues in the CDR3. The V gene lost 6 bases and the J gene lost 5 bases, with 16 bases spanning the gap. CDR3 coding DNA: TGTGCCAGCAGGCCGGGGGGACTGGGGACTGAAGCTTTCTTT. This sequence encodes CASRPGGLGTEAFF.

V usage is TRBV5-1 and J usage is TRBJ2-3; D remains ambiguous. The germline CDR1 and CDR2 sequences are SGHRS and YFSETQ. Trimming took 8 bases from V and 1 from J, leaving 14 bases between them. The CDR3 length is 14 residues. The CDR3 region is CASQAGSGTDTQYF. For the CDR3, the DNA is TGCGCCAGTCAGGCCGGGTCGGGCACAGATACGCAGTATTTT.